This T cell receptor (beta chain) is drawn from a study of CD8 T cells in Susac syndrome. The diagnostic criteria for definite or probable disease, as recently defined, were met by the patients with Susac syndrome. Reverse transcription used about 0.45 to 1 ug RNA and random hexamers. TCRdb passed the immunoSEQ multiplex PCR reads through MiXCR, listing each CDR3 protein once. The sample has about 130,000 distinct CDR3 sequences, about 95% seen once. The sequence came from a human donor with Susac syndrome. What was sequenced was CD8+ T cells from PBMCs.

The CDR3: CASSSRTGGTEAFF. The CDR3 DNA follows: TGTGCCAGCAGCTCGCGGACAGGGGGCACTGAAGCTTTCTTT. This sequence joins TRBV9 and TRBJ1-1, with TRBD1 identical over 10 bases. V dropped 4 bases and J dropped 4; count of bases not matched to a gene: 4. The V gene's germline CDR1 is SGDLS and CDR2 YYNGEE. CDR3 size: 14 residues.